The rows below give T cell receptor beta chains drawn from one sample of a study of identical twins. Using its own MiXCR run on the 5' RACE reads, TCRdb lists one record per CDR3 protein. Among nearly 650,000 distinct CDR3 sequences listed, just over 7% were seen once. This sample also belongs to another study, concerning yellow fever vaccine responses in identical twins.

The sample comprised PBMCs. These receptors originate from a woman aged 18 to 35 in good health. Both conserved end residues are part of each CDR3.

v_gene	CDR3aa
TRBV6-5	CASSYRSGSPLKTQYF
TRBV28	CASSRTGGAYSPLHF
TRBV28	CASSENRGPFF
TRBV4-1	CASSQDRLAGGLGYEQYF
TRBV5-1	CASSRATGFDEQFF
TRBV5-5	CASSLDGYQETQYF
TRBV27	CATAGDRVSPLHF
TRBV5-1	CASKLDNQETQYF
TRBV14	CASSPTGQRLGTLHF
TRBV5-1	CASSTGVMAGPGELFF
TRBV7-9	CASSLSDYHEQYF
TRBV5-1	CASSQGVAGELFF
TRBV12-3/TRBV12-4	CASSRQGGAYNSYEQYF
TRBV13	CASSSLAVSPIDEQFF
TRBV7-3	CASSLSGQGSNTQYF
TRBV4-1	CASSQVISAEGETQYF
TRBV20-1	CSARVPYGYTF
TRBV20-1	CSASQGTNTEAFF
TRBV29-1	CSAKDRGVYEQYF
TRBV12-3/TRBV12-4	CASSFLGTVNEQFF
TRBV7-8	CASSRSWEGEKLFF
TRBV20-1	CSARDRRETPYEQYF
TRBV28	CASSPHLGTQETQYF
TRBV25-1	CASSEYGITGHGYEQYF
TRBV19	CASSSRVDSTDTQYF
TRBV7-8	CASSQVGGTNTEAFF
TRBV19	CASSIYGEGEQFF
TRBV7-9	CASSLEWGTGIPYEQYF
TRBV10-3	CAIDGSGGATGELFF
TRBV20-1	CSAADGGGPNEAFF
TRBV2	CASSERGQFNQPQHF
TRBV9	CASSVGGTASSGNTIYF
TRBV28	CASTVAGGPIIYEQYF
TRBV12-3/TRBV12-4	CASSKGYTQYF
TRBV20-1	CSARVPGLTNEKLFF
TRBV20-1	CSARRQDNQPQHF
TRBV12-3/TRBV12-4	CASTPEGAGWELFF
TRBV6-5	CASSLGTGRFQETQYF
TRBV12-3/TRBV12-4	CASSFGTGSGYTF
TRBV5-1	CASSPERTSGNNEQFF
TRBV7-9	CASSLGRAGVNEQFF
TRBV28	CASSPPRVADTQYF
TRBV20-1	CSARDLGSPLGTGELFF
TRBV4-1	CASSQEWGSDADTQYF
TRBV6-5	CASSWKPLSGNTIYF
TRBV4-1	CASSQNGSPLPQETQYF
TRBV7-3	CASSLGSPPETQYF
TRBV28	CASRTGTRVTEQYF
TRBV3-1	CASSHLRAEAFF
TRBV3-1	CASRSRLAPTDTQYF
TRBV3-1	CASSQQGYQPQHF
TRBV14	CASSQGLAGVGTGELFF
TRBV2	CASSEEGAGTATQYF
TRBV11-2	CASSLTDFGTGELFF
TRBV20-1	CSARDLDGTSSYNEQFF
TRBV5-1	CASSLQGAWENEQFF
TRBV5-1	CASSLEGGQYSYNEQFF
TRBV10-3	CAIRGQTLEQFF
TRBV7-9	CASSQGTESNYGYTF
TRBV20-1	CSAREQTGELFF